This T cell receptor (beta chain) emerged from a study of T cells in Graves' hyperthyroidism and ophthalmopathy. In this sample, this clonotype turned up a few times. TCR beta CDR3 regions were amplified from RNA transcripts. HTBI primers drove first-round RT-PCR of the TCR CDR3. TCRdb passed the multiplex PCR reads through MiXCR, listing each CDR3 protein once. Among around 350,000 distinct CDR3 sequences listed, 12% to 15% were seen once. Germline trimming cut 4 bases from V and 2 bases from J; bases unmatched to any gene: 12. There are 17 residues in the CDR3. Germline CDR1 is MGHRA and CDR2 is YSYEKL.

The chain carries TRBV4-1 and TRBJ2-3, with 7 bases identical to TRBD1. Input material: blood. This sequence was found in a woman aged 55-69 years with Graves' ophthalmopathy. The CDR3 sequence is CASSPTTTGVYTDTQYF. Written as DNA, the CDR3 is TGCGCCAGCAGCCCGACGACTACAGGGGTTTACACAGATACGCAGTATTTT.